The TCR beta chain described here comes from a study of T cells in women clearing cervical HPV infection. Remarks on this clone: What it recognizes is unknown. Coverage ceases 3 residues before the CDR3 finishes, and the germline J gene fills in the end.

CDR1 is LGHDT, CDR2 YNNKEL, per germline (reference sequence). The CDR3 totals 14 residues. With V trimmed by 4 bases and J by 7 bases, 4 bases remained unmatched. Regarding the study as a whole: Associations may precede or follow infection; HPV-specific or memory T cells were not isolated. Cases and controls were distinguished at AUC roughly 0.83 by richness and V genes.

TCRdb's table, derived via immunoSEQ multiplex PCR, lists solely in-frame clones and lacks some. In total, the table holds approximately 49,000 clones. Prevalent HPV16 infections were excluded; only incident single HPV16 infections included. V is TRBV3-1 (or the pseudogene TRBV3-2) and J is TRBJ2-1, with 10 bases that match TRBD1. What was sequenced was blood buffy coat. The TCR was taken from a woman between 18 and 70 years old with a cervical HPV16 infection that either progressed to CIN3+ or cleared (not recorded which). CDR3 DNA, as far as it was read: TGTGCCAGCAGCCTCGGACAGGGGGGGAATGAG. Its translation: CASSLGQGGNE. The full CDR3 sequence reads CASSLGQGGNEQFF.